Following are 31 T cell receptor beta chains from one sample sequenced in a study of blood T cells in healthy people across ages. The second PCR ran about 6 to 12 cycles with a sample-barcoded 5' primer and J-beta primers. One entry per CDR3 protein results from TCRdb running MiXCR on the 5' RACE reads. The sample lists 1.5 million to 2 million distinct CDR3 sequences; almost 35% were seen once. Material for sequencing was blood. The receptors stem from a woman in her twenties or thirties in good health.

V is TRBV13 and J is TRBJ2-7; D possibly corresponds to TRBD2 (6 bases). From germline, CDR1 is PRHDT and CDR2 FYEKMQ (reference sequence). Trimming took 8 bases from V and 2 from J, leaving 13 bases between them. The CDR3 contains 13 residues. This chain's CDR3 is CASGPRGAYEQYF. The CDR3 DNA follows: TGTGCCAGCGGACCCCGCGGGGCCTACGAGCAGTACTTC.

The genes are TRBV10-3 and TRBJ1-1, with D unclear. The CDR3 length is 14 residues. CDR1 and CDR2 (germline): ENHRY, SYGVKD. The V end was cut by 3 bases, the J end by 1 base, with 9 bases between. Written as DNA, the CDR3 is TGTGCCATCAGTGAAGTACTGCCGAACACTGAAGCTTTCTTT. Its translation: CAISEVLPNTEAFF.

The chain links TRBV7-9 to TRBJ2-3; D assignment may be TRBD1 or TRBD2 (5 bases each). Germline CDR1 and CDR2: SEHNR and FQNEAQ (reference sequence). The CDR3 runs 13 residues. Trimming removed 5 bases from V and 4 bases from J, with 10 bases in between. The CDR3 is CASSVRGADTQYF. CDR3 coding DNA: TGTGCCAGCAGCGTTCGGGGCGCAGATACGCAGTATTTT.

The gene calls are TRBV20-1 and TRBJ2-1, with 8 nucleotides matching TRBD2. CDR1 DFQATT and CDR2 SNEGSKA come from the germline V gene (reference sequence). The CDR3 contains 17 residues. The junction had 11 bases not matched to a gene; V was cut back by 4 bases and J by 0 bases. The CDR3 spells CSAIEGAGEGSYNEQFF. The CDR3 DNA reads TGCAGTGCTATTGAGGGAGCGGGAGAGGGCTCCTACAATGAGCAGTTCTTC.

This clonotype was found many times. The V call is TRBV10-3, the J call TRBJ1-1; D uncertain. This CDR3 region has 11 residues. V was clipped by 6 bases and J by 3 bases, with 5 bases between them. Looked up from germline, CDR1 is ENHRY and CDR2 is SYGVKD. The DNA of the CDR3 is TGTGCCATCAGGGAAGACACTGAAGCTTTCTTT. Residues: CAIREDTEAFF.

The chain couples TRBV5-4 to TRBJ2-2, with 9 bases identical to TRBD1. The CDR3 is 16 amino acids. With V trimmed by 4 bases and J by 2 bases, 6 bases remained unmatched. Germline CDR1 reads SGHNT; CDR2 reads YYREEE (reference sequence). CDR3 bases: TGTGCCAGCAGCGCACTACAGGGGGCCAACACCGGGGAGCTGTTTTTT. As protein: CASSALQGANTGELFF.

This clonotype was recorded only once. J is TRBJ2-7 and V is TRBV23-1, with TRBD1 identical over 8 bases. TRBV23-1 is placed among ORFs of uncertain function. CDR3 length: 22 residues. Trimming cost V 7 bases and J 4 bases; bases outside gene matches: 33. DNA of the CDR3: TGCGCCAGCAACCCCCAAACGGGACAGGCCGTTCCTACTCGAGAGGGGTTTTACGAGCAGTACTTC. Translating gives CASNPQTGQAVPTREGFYEQYF.

This clonotype has only a few counts. The DNA of the CDR3 is TGTGCCAGCAGCTCCCGGGACGTGTCTCATAATGAAAAACTGTTTTTT. Its translation is CASSSRDVSHNEKLFF. This chain joins TRBV7-9 and TRBJ1-4; D perhaps matches TRBD1 (5 bases). The CDR3 has 16 amino acids. CDR1 is SEHNR and CDR2 is FQNEAQ in the germline V gene (reference sequence). V lost 4 bases, J lost 4 bases, and 16 bases lay in between.

V gene TRBV7-2 combines with J gene TRBJ2-7; D might be TRBD1 or TRBD2, each matching 7 bases. V was pared by 4 bases and J by 2 bases, with 18 bases between. The germline V gene has CDR1 SGHTA and CDR2 FQGNSA. The CDR3 totals 16 residues. The DNA for the CDR3 is TGTGCCAGCAGCTCCGCCAGGGGGGGACTACCCTACGAGCAGTACTTC. This gives the protein CASSSARGGLPYEQYF.

This clonotype was observed a handful of times. The J gene is TRBJ1-1, the V gene TRBV29-1; the D gene is possibly TRBD1 (6 bases). CDR1 SQVTM and CDR2 ANQGSEA come from the germline V gene. There are 12 residues in the CDR3. Trimming removed 6 bases from V and 4 bases from J, with 12 bases in between. The CDR3 loop is CSVPRGATEAFF. CDR3 nucleotide sequence: TGCAGCGTCCCTAGGGGGGCCACTGAAGCTTTCTTT.

The chain recombines TRBV2 with TRBJ2-4; D not certain. The end of the DNA is better explained by TRBJ2-7, so the J call may be wrong. CDR1 is SNHLY and CDR2 is FYNNEI in the germline V gene. CDR3 length: 12 amino acids. The CDR3 is CASSGRNREQYF. The CDR3 bases are TGTGCCAGCAGTGGACGTAACCGCGAGCAGTACTTC.

CDR3 in DNA: TGCGCCAGCAGCGCCCGACTAGCGGGGGGGGTTATAGGAGATACGCAGTATTTT. Protein product: CASSARLAGGVIGDTQYF. The chain combines TRBV5-1 with TRBJ2-3, with 14 bases identical to TRBD2. CDR3 length: 18 amino acids. V was clipped by 4 bases and J by 5 bases; unmatched bases: 12. Germline loops: CDR1 SGHRS, CDR2 YFSETQ. Using reference TRBV5-1 and TRBJ2-3 for the parts outside the CDR3, the full variable domain is KAGVTQTPRYLIKTRGQQVTLSCSPISGHRSVSWYQQTPGQGLQFLFEYFSETQRNKGNFPGRFSGRQFSNSRSEMNVSTLELGDSALYLCASSARLAGGVIGDTQYFGPGTRLTVL.

This clonotype was counted between two and nine times. This chain joins TRBV4-2 and TRBJ1-5; no clear D gene. This CDR3 contains 16 residues. Germline V lookup: CDR1 LGHNA, CDR2 YNFKEQ. V lost 1 base, J lost 2 bases, and 12 bases lay in between. CDR3 in amino acids: CASSQVAEEGNQPQHF. CDR3 nucleotides: TGTGCCAGCAGCCAAGTTGCGGAGGAGGGCAATCAGCCCCAGCATTTT.

This clonotype was counted ten times or more. This sequence joins TRBV28 and TRBJ1-2, with 8 positions matching TRBD1. Germline V gene lookup returns CDR1 MDHEN and CDR2 SYDVKM. The V gene end was trimmed by 6 bases and the J gene end by 7 bases; junction bases not matched to a gene: 19. The CDR3 length is 17 residues. The CDR3 DNA is TGTGCCAGCAGCCTGGGACAGGCGCATCTTAGTAGTGGTGGCTACACCTTC. This encodes CASSLGQAHLSSGGYTF.

A remark on this clonotype: One end of the junction fails to match germline, which may point to a read error. CDR3 sequence (DNA): TGTGCCAGCAGCGACAGGGGTTCGTCCTACAATGGGCAGTTCTTC. This sequence encodes CASSDRGSSYNGQFF. The chain links TRBV6-5 to TRBJ2-1; 8 bases are shared with TRBD1. CDR1 is MNHEY and CDR2 is SVGAGI in the germline V gene. The CDR3 length is 15 residues.

The chain has TRBV27 and TRBJ1-5, with D possibly matching TRBD1 (6 bases). Trimming took off 5 bases at V and 10 bases at J, with 18 bases between the two ends. The CDR3 covers 14 residues. The germline V gene encodes CDR1 MNHEY and CDR2 SMNVEV (reference sequence). CDR3 protein: CASSLTGQFSPQHF. The DNA of the CDR3 is TGTGCCAGCAGTCTAACTGGACAGTTCTCACCCCAGCATTTT.

The chain is built from TRBV27 and TRBJ2-7; D gene uncertain. Germline CDR1 and CDR2: MNHEY and SMNVEV (reference sequence). The CDR3 loop spans 13 amino acids. Trimming pared 5 bases from V and 0 bases from J, leaving 8 bases between. CDR3 bases: TGTGCCAGCAGTAGCAGCTTCTCCTACGAGCAGTACTTC. It yields the protein CASSSSFSYEQYF.

The chain couples TRBV4-1 to TRBJ2-1; maybe TRBD2 (5 bases). V was pared by 1 base and J by 0 bases, with 10 bases between. This CDR3 comprises 16 residues. Germline V gene lookup returns CDR1 MGHRA and CDR2 YSYEKL. CDR3 region: CASSQGPGSSYNEQFF. Written as DNA, the CDR3 is TGCGCCAGCAGCCAAGGTCCGGGGAGCTCCTACAATGAGCAGTTCTTC.

V and J are TRBV7-8 and TRBJ2-1; D is possibly TRBD2 (5 bases). The V gene lost 2 bases and the J gene lost 5 bases, with 10 bases spanning the gap. Germline assignment: CDR1 SGHVS and CDR2 FQNEAQ. CDR3 length: 14 amino acids. CDR3 in amino acids: CASSLPEGHNEQFF. The CDR3 region has the DNA TGTGCCAGCAGCTTACCCGAGGGCCACAATGAGCAGTTCTTC.

CDR3 protein: CASSALVADTQYF. Written as DNA, the CDR3 is TGTGCCAGTAGCGCCCTTGTGGCGGATACGCAGTATTTT. The chain links TRBV19 to TRBJ2-3, with unresolved D. V lost 6 bases, J lost 6 bases, and 13 bases lay in between. From germline, CDR1 is LNHDA and CDR2 SQIVND (reference sequence). The CDR3 covers 13 residues. Full variable domain (rest looked up from reference TRBV19 and TRBJ2-3): DGGITQSPKYLFRKEGQNVTLSCEQNLNHDAMYWYRQDPGQGLRLIYYSQIVNDFQKGDIAEGYSVSREKKESFPLTVTSAQKNPTAFYLCASSALVADTQYFGPGTRLTVL.

This chain joins TRBV3-1 and TRBJ2-2; D not resolved. The CDR3 spans 13 residues. Trimming stripped 4 bases from V and 1 base from J, with 4 bases between. CDR1 and CDR2 from the germline V gene are LGHDT and YNNKEL (reference sequence). CDR3 DNA sequence: TGTGCCAGCAGCCGGGGGAACACCGGGGAGCTGTTTTTT. Its protein product is CASSRGNTGELFF.

The V gene is TRBV20-1, the J gene TRBJ2-1; D is uncertain. Germline-derived CDR1 and CDR2 are DFQATT and SNEGSKA (reference sequence). The CDR3 is made up of 15 amino acids. Trimming left V 3 bases short and J 8 bases short, with 20 bases between. The CDR3 loop is CSASLSVGLEDEQFF. CDR3 sequence (DNA): TGCAGTGCTAGTTTAAGTGTCGGCCTAGAAGATGAGCAGTTCTTC.

The CDR3 here is CASSWGDGEAFF. CDR3 nucleotides: TGCGCCAGCAGCTGGGGGGACGGCGAAGCTTTCTTT. The chain combines TRBV5-1 with TRBJ1-1; D perhaps matches TRBD1 (5 bases). Germline assignment: CDR1 SGHRS and CDR2 YFSETQ. V lost 3 bases to trimming and J lost 8 bases, with 11 bases between them. The CDR3 totals 12 residues. The whole variable domain, remainder taken from reference TRBV5-1 and TRBJ1-1, is KAGVTQTPRYLIKTRGQQVTLSCSPISGHRSVSWYQQTPGQGLQFLFEYFSETQRNKGNFPGRFSGRQFSNSRSEMNVSTLELGDSALYLCASSWGDGEAFFGQGTRLTVV.

This clonotype was seen a few times. The rearrangement links TRBV7-8 to TRBJ2-6; a possible D gene is TRBD1 (5 bases). The V and J ends lost 4 bases and 4 bases respectively, with 11 bases between them. The germline gives CDR1 SGHVS, CDR2 FQNEAQ. This CDR3 is built from 15 residues. The CDR3, as DNA: TGTGCCAGCAGCTCTATGACAGCCGGGGCCAACGTCCTGACTTTC. Translated: CASSSMTAGANVLTF.

As for this clonotype: A single base separates this from a much larger clone, so it may be a read error. The CDR3 spells CSVEGPARTPHNEQFF. CDR3 sequence (DNA): TGCAGCGTTGAAGGCCCAGCCAGGACCCCCCACAATGAGCAGTTCTTC. The chain recombines TRBV29-1 with TRBJ2-1; D unresolved. V was cut by 1 base and J by 5 bases, with 18 bases left in between. There are 16 residues in the CDR3. CDR1 and CDR2 (germline): SQVTM, ANQGSEA.

This clonotype was found many times. The chain combines TRBV3-1 with TRBJ2-3; a possible D gene is TRBD1 (6 bases). V lost 2 bases to trimming and J lost 6 bases, with 15 bases between them. Germline CDR1 and CDR2: LGHDT and YNNKEL (reference sequence). This CDR3 is built from 15 residues. CDR3 nucleotide sequence: TGTGCCAGCAGCCAATCACAGGTCGGACAGGATACGCAGTATTTT. The encoded protein is CASSQSQVGQDTQYF.

This clonotype was picked up many times. The chain combines TRBV25-1 with TRBJ2-7; D is ambiguous. V shed 6 bases and J shed 7 bases, with 16 bases lying between them. The CDR3 is made up of 13 amino acids. From germline, CDR1 is MGHDK and CDR2 SYGVNS. The CDR3 region is CASSTPGLGEQYF. As DNA, the CDR3 is TGTGCCAGCAGCACCCCAGGATTGGGGGAGCAGTACTTC.

This clonotype was seen a few times. This chain connects TRBV5-1 to TRBJ2-5, with D possibly matching TRBD1 (5 bases). V gave up 0 bases and J gave up 1 base, with 10 bases separating them. The CDR3 loop spans 15 amino acids. The germline gives CDR1 SGHRS, CDR2 YFSETQ. CDR3 DNA sequence: TGCGCCAGCAGCTTGGACAGGTTTGGCCAAGAGACCCAGTACTTC. As protein: CASSLDRFGQETQYF. Using reference TRBV5-1 and TRBJ2-5 for the parts outside the CDR3, the full variable domain is KAGVTQTPRYLIKTRGQQVTLSCSPISGHRSVSWYQQTPGQGLQFLFEYFSETQRNKGNFPGRFSGRQFSNSRSEMNVSTLELGDSALYLCASSLDRFGQETQYFGPGTRLLVL.

The V gene is TRBV12-3 or TRBV12-4, the J gene TRBJ2-2; 7 nucleotides line up with TRBD2. This CDR3 has 14 residues. V lost 6 bases, J lost 3 bases, and 4 bases stayed unmatched. The CDR3 DNA is TGTGCCAGCAGGGGAGGGCCCCACACCGGGGAGCTGTTTTTT. Its translation is CASRGGPHTGELFF.

This rearrangement joins TRBV7-9 to TRBJ2-1, with unresolved D. CDR3 length equals 14 residues. V was cut by 5 bases and J by 0 bases, with 8 bases left in between. From germline, CDR1 is SEHNR and CDR2 FQNEAQ (reference sequence). The DNA for the CDR3 is TGTGCCAGCAGCCCCTCTATCTCCTACAATGAGCAGTTCTTC. Its protein product is CASSPSISYNEQFF. The whole variable domain, filled in from reference TRBV7-9 and TRBJ2-1, reads DTGVSQNPRHKITKRGQNVTFRCDPISEHNRLYWYRQTLGQGPEFLTYFQNEAQLEKSRLLSDRFSAERPKGSFSTLEIQRTEQGDSAMYLCASSPSISYNEQFFGPGTRLTVL.

This clonotype was counted a few times. This chain links TRBV5-1 with TRBJ2-3; TRBD2 agrees at 10 bases. V lost 4 bases to trimming and J lost 4 bases; unmatched junction nucleotides: 9. The CDR3 has 16 amino acids. Looked up from germline, CDR1 is SGHRS and CDR2 is YFSETQ. The CDR3 region is CASSPRSSGGADTQYF. The DNA for the CDR3 is TGCGCCAGCAGCCCAAGGTCTAGCGGGGGCGCAGATACGCAGTATTTT.